This passage covers 18 T cell receptor beta chains from one sample sequenced in a study of monozygotic twins with inflammatory bowel disease. No DNA is given; TCRdb re-called the 5' RACE reads and lists each CDR3 protein once. Its table lists over 350,000 distinct CDR3 sequences. The sequenced sample was blood. The receptors derive from a human donor with ulcerative colitis or Crohn's disease, or a healthy co-twin of an affected twin (not recorded which).

V and J are TRBV20-1 and TRBJ2-1; absent DNA, TCRdb's TRBD1 call cannot be checked. Per germline, CDR1 DFQATT and CDR2 SNEGSKA (reference sequence). The CDR3 loop spans 14 amino acids. This CDR3 is CSASTGYPYNEQFF.

The V gene is TRBV7-2, the J gene TRBJ2-1. CDR1 is SGHTA, CDR2 FQGNSA, per germline. The CDR3 covers 13 residues. The CDR3 sequence: CASSLVWRDEQFF.

The chain joins TRBV29-1 to TRBJ2-7; TCRdb returns TRBD1, unconfirmable since there is no DNA. Germline V gene data show CDR1 as SQVTM and CDR2 as ANQGSEA. CDR3 length equals 14 residues. CDR3 in amino acids: CSAGQGEFRYEQYF.

The chain employs TRBV5-1 and TRBJ2-1; TCRdb proposes TRBD1, but this gene call is untestable without DNA. Germline CDR1 and CDR2: SGHRS and YFSETQ. This CDR3 contains 15 residues. CDR3 sequence: CASSLEGGKYNEQFF.

This rearrangement joins TRBV12-3 or TRBV12-4 to TRBJ1-5. This CDR3 contains 14 residues. The CDR3 sequence is CASSFLGPNQPQHF.

The chain links TRBV25-1 to TRBJ1-1. The CDR3 has 16 amino acids. The V gene's germline CDR1 is MGHDK and CDR2 SYGVNS. The CDR3 sequence is CASSEVSGRLNTEAFF.

This sequence joins TRBV10-3 and TRBJ2-3. The V gene's germline CDR1 is ENHRY and CDR2 SYGVKD. CDR3 length equals 14 residues. CDR3 sequence: CAISESSSTDTQYF.

The chain is built from TRBV29-1 and TRBJ2-1. Germline CDR1 is SQVTM and CDR2 is ANQGSEA. The CDR3 is 13 amino acids. CDR3: CSVVRTEYNEQFF.

The chain joins TRBV20-1 to TRBJ2-7; TCRdb gives TRBD2 as the D gene, but with no DNA this cannot be confirmed. Germline values: CDR1 DFQATT, CDR2 SNEGSKA (reference sequence). This CDR3 has 16 amino acids. CDR3 in amino acids: CSASGTSGGLSYEQYF.

Here the CDR3 reads CASSGGRGAYEQYF. The chain joins TRBV9 to TRBJ2-7; TCRdb designates TRBD1, a call that cannot be tested without DNA. The CDR3 consists of 14 residues. Germline values: CDR1 SGDLS, CDR2 YYNGEE.

The chain recombines TRBV7-2 with TRBJ1-2; TCRdb outputs TRBD1, but without DNA this stays unchecked. CDR1 and CDR2 from the germline V gene are SGHTA and FQGNSA. The CDR3 covers 16 residues. This CDR3 is CASSLARAGAAYGYTF.

The chain is built from TRBV20-1 and TRBJ2-1; TCRdb names TRBD1, which stays unverified in the absence of DNA. The CDR3 loop spans 16 amino acids. The V gene's germline CDR1 is DFQATT and CDR2 SNEGSKA (reference sequence). CDR3 region: CSARAPDRPGVNEQFF.

V and J are TRBV7-2 and TRBJ1-1. The CDR3 runs 15 residues. Germline V CDR1 and CDR2: SGHTA, FQGNSA. The CDR3 protein is CASSSTAGLNTEAFF.

This chain links TRBV27 with TRBJ2-7; TCRdb lists TRBD1, though no DNA is available to test this call. This CDR3 spans 15 amino acids. CDR1 is MNHEY, CDR2 SMNVEV, per germline (reference sequence). The CDR3: CASSKSGQSSYEQYF.

This rearrangement joins TRBV7-2 to TRBJ2-7. The CDR3 extends over 15 amino acids. The germline CDR1 and CDR2 sequences are SGHTA and FQGNSA. This CDR3 is CASSLGVSASYEQYF.

V and J are TRBV4-3 and TRBJ1-1. The length of the CDR3 is 14 residues. From germline, CDR1 is LGHNA and CDR2 YSLEER. The CDR3 here is CASSQDATNTEASF.

The chain joins TRBV6-5 to TRBJ2-5. The CDR3 has 11 amino acids. The V gene's germline CDR1 is MNHEY and CDR2 SVGAGI. This CDR3 reads CASRQGETQYF.

V usage is TRBV27 and J usage is TRBJ2-7. Germline V gene sequence: CDR1 MNHEY, CDR2 SMNVEV (reference sequence). The CDR3 consists of 16 residues. Here the CDR3 reads CASSFGSHGVYYEQYF.